The 32 T cell receptor beta chains given below trace back to one sample, sequenced in a study of regulatory T cells in long-lasting Graves disease (dated by TCRdb to the early 2020s). Library preparation was by multiplex PCR. Sequencing relied on an Illumina HiSeq 4000. To build TCR beta libraries, CDR3 regions were amplified by Arm-PCR using iRepertoire HTBI primers. TCRdb trimmed the raw reads at Q25, called clones with MiXCR and kept productive beta chains. Each CDR3 protein gets just one entry, which takes the most common genes and DNA from the rows behind it. The sample has over 200,000 distinct CDR3 sequences on record, 15% to 20% of them singletons. The leading ten clones occupy approximately 14% of the sample. The time point label of this sample denotes: newly diagnosed GD, antithyroid drugs for less than 3 months. For both TCR sequencing and RNA sequencing, RNA was extracted from PBMCs using TRIzol.

These data were also filed under a second study, of T cells in Graves' hyperthyroidism and ophthalmopathy.

Specimen: peripheral blood mononuclear cells (PBMCs), collected at new diagnosis, from a patient treated with antithyroid drugs. The receptors stem from a woman aged 25 to 39 with Graves disease. Donor details come from another sample of the same person, matched by shared clones.

This clonotype was observed at least ten times. This rearrangement joins TRBV12-3 or TRBV12-4 to TRBJ2-7; 11 positions match TRBD2. J gave up 3 bases and V 5 bases, and 3 bases lay outside the gene matches. This CDR3 has 14 amino acids. This CDR3 reads CASSVGLADYEQYF. DNA of the CDR3: TGTGCCAGCAGTGTGGGACTAGCGGACTACGAGCAGTACTTC.

This clonotype was seen repeatedly, ten times or more. The chain carries TRBV7-9 and TRBJ2-7, with a weak D call TRBD1 (6 bases). V was shortened by 3 bases and J by 0 bases, with 9 bases between the two germline ends. The CDR3 spans 14 residues. Per germline, CDR1 SEHNR and CDR2 FQNEAQ (reference sequence). The CDR3 spells CASSLMDSSYEQYF. The CDR3 DNA reads TGTGCCAGCAGCTTGATGGACAGCTCCTACGAGCAGTACTTC.

This clonotype came up many times. The rearrangement joins TRBV6-5 to TRBJ1-5; unclear D gene. Germline assignment: CDR1 MNHEY and CDR2 SVGAGI. The CDR3 is made up of 15 amino acids. V shed 3 bases and J shed 0 bases, with 9 bases lying between them. For the CDR3, the DNA is TGTGCCAGCAGTTATGACCCATATAGCAATCAGCCCCAGCATTTT. This sequence encodes CASSYDPYSNQPQHF.

The genes are TRBV25-1 and TRBJ1-2; the D is unclear. The CDR3 is 11 amino acids. Germline CDR1 and CDR2: MGHDK and SYGVNS. The ends were cut back, 5 bases at V and 4 bases at J, with 5 bases in the middle. The CDR3 DNA reads as TGTGCCAGCAGTTCGGCCTATGGCTACACCTTC. Protein product: CASSSAYGYTF.

This clonotype was picked up many times. The chain links TRBV6-5 to TRBJ1-5, with D unclear. V lost 0 bases to trimming and J lost 5 bases, with 8 bases between them. Germline V gene lookup returns CDR1 MNHEY and CDR2 SVGAGI. This CDR3 comprises 14 residues. CDR3 sequence: CASSYSTTDQPQHF. The CDR3 nucleotides are TGTGCCAGCAGTTACTCGACCACGGATCAGCCCCAGCATTTT.

The V gene is TRBV20-1, the J gene TRBJ2-5; 10 nucleotides line up with TRBD2. CDR1 and CDR2 (germline): DFQATT, SNEGSKA (reference sequence). The CDR3 consists of 17 residues. The trim removed 0 bases at V and 3 bases at J, leaving 10 bases unmatched. The CDR3 region has the DNA TGCAGTGCTAGAGAATGGGGTAGCGGGAGGAGGGAAGAGACCCAGTACTTC. Amino acid sequence: CSAREWGSGRREETQYF.

This clonotype was seen only a few times. This chain links TRBV20-1 with TRBJ2-3; TRBD2 agrees at 15 bases. Germline V gene lookup returns CDR1 DFQATT and CDR2 SNEGSKA (reference sequence). V lost 4 bases and J lost 5; bases outside the gene matches: 10. There are 17 residues in the CDR3. CDR3 protein: CSANRGLAGGSLDTQYF. CDR3 sequence (DNA): TGCAGTGCTAATAGGGGACTAGCGGGGGGTTCGTTAGATACGCAGTATTTT.

This clonotype was found many times. This rearrangement joins TRBV5-6 to TRBJ1-5; D unresolved. Per the germline V gene, CDR1 is SGHDT and CDR2 is YYEEEE. The CDR3 has 15 amino acids. V was cut by 0 bases and J by 2 bases, with 9 bases left in between. The CDR3 loop is CASSLAGVGNQPQHF. The CDR3 DNA follows: TGTGCCAGCAGCTTGGCTGGGGTAGGCAATCAGCCCCAGCATTTT.

This clonotype has ten or more counts. The chain recombines TRBV19 with TRBJ1-4; 7 bases agree with TRBD1. The ends lost 10 bases at V and 0 bases at J; junction bases unmatched: 11. Germline assignment: CDR1 LNHDA and CDR2 SQIVND (reference sequence). CDR3 length: 16 residues. CDR3 DNA sequence: TGTGCCACCAAGGCGGAGGGGGCCGCAACTAATGAAAAACTGTTTTTT. Amino acid sequence: CATKAEGAATNEKLFF.

This clonotype was observed a handful of times. The chain recombines TRBV2 with TRBJ2-7, with unresolved D. Germline V gene sequence: CDR1 SNHLY, CDR2 FYNNEI. Trimming took off 2 bases at V and 6 bases at J, with 2 bases between the two ends. The CDR3 contains 10 residues. CDR3 residues: CASSECEQYF. For the CDR3, the DNA is TGTGCCAGCAGTGAATGCGAGCAGTACTTC.

Notes on this clonotype: It differs at one base from a far larger clone, so likely a read error. The rearrangement uses TRBV27 and TRBJ2-7, with D tentatively TRBD1 (6 bases). V was clipped by 4 bases and J by 1 base, with 14 bases between them. CDR1 is MNHEY, CDR2 SMNVEV, per germline (reference sequence). CDR3 length: 15 amino acids. The CDR3 DNA follows: TGTGCCAGCAGTTCGGACAGAAGGGGATCCTACGAGCAGTACTTC. Translating gives CASSSDRRGSYEQYF.

This clonotype occurred many times. The rearrangement links TRBV10-1 to TRBJ2-7; TRBD2 matches at 11 bases. V shed 0 bases, J shed 2 bases, and the junction held 3 bases outside the gene matches. This CDR3 region has 16 residues. CDR1 and CDR2 (germline): WNHNN, SYGVQD (reference sequence). The CDR3 reads CASSESLAGGTYEQYF. The DNA for the CDR3 is TGCGCCAGCAGTGAGTCCCTAGCGGGGGGTACCTACGAGCAGTACTTC.

The rearrangement links TRBV27 to TRBJ2-2; TRBD1 matches 9 bases. This CDR3 contains 16 residues. Germline values: CDR1 MNHEY, CDR2 SMNVEV (reference sequence). V trimming: 5 bases; J trimming: 4 bases; junction bases outside the gene matches: 8. The CDR3 nucleotides are TGTGCCAGCAGTCTCAACAGGGGGCGATCCACCGGGGAGCTGTTTTTT. Its protein is CASSLNRGRSTGELFF.

For this clonotype: A much larger clonotype is one base distant, so this may be a read error. The V gene is TRBV6-1, the J gene TRBJ1-2; the D is unclear. CDR1 and CDR2 (germline): MNHNS, SASEGT. This CDR3 contains 13 residues. In DNA, the CDR3 is TGTGCCAGCAGGGCCGCGTCTAACTGTGGCTACACCTTC. Translating it yields CASRAASNCGYTF.

Many counts were recorded for this clonotype. Written as DNA, the CDR3 is TGCAGTGCTGCTCCCGGCAGATATCAGCCCCAGCATTTT. Protein product: CSAAPGRYQPQHF. V gene TRBV20-1 combines with J gene TRBJ1-5; D is unresolved. Germline CDR1 and CDR2: DFQATT and SNEGSKA (reference sequence). V lost 5 bases and J lost 5, with 13 bases in between. The CDR3 is 13 residues long.

This clonotype was seen repeatedly, ten times or more. The rearrangement joins TRBV19 to TRBJ1-1; 8 nucleotides match TRBD1. Germline loops: CDR1 LNHDA, CDR2 SQIVND (reference sequence). Trimming removed 3 bases from V and 6 bases from J; junction bases left unmatched: 9. CDR3 length equals 15 residues. CDR3 DNA: TGTGCCAGTAGTATGCCGGACAGGGTACGGGCTGAAGCTTTCTTT. Its protein is CASSMPDRVRAEAFF. The entire variable domain, with the rest obtained from reference TRBV19 and TRBJ1-1, is as follows: DGGITQSPKYLFRKEGQNVTLSCEQNLNHDAMYWYRQDPGQGLRLIYYSQIVNDFQKGDIAEGYSVSREKKESFPLTVTSAQKNPTAFYLCASSMPDRVRAEAFFGQGTRLTVV.

This clonotype has only a few counts. V gene TRBV19 combines with J gene TRBJ1-2; no firm D call. CDR1 and CDR2 (germline): LNHDA, SQIVND (reference sequence). V was trimmed by 10 bases and J by 3 bases, leaving 6 bases between them. The CDR3 is 10 residues long. The CDR3 spells CATGDYGYTF. For the CDR3, the DNA is TGTGCCACCGGGGACTATGGCTACACCTTC.

This clonotype has a count of ten or more. The chain recombines TRBV2 with TRBJ1-1; 9 bases align to TRBD1. Germline assignment: CDR1 SNHLY and CDR2 FYNNEI. This CDR3 has 14 amino acids. V trimming: 6 bases; J trimming: 2 bases; junction bases outside the gene matches: 4. The CDR3 bases are TGTGCCAGCAGAGGGGACAGGGTAAACACTGAAGCTTTCTTT. Its protein is CASRGDRVNTEAFF.

This clonotype was picked up many times. The CDR3 sequence is CASSSTTGVSNQPQHF. CDR3 nucleotides: TGTGCCAGCAGCTCGACTACAGGGGTGAGCAATCAGCCCCAGCATTTT. The chain combines TRBV7-9 with TRBJ1-5, with TRBD1 matching 7 bases. The CDR3 runs to 16 residues. Trimming took 4 bases from V and 1 from J; bases not matched to a gene: 7. CDR1 SEHNR and CDR2 FQNEAQ come from the germline V gene (reference sequence).

The table lists this clonotype with many counts. The chain is built from TRBV11-2 and TRBJ2-3; 11 bases map to TRBD2. Germline V gene sequence: CDR1 SGHAT, CDR2 FQNNGV. The CDR3 runs 15 residues. The V segment lost 5 bases and the J segment 4 bases; nucleotides outside the gene matches: 5. The CDR3: CASSLTSGDADTQYF. CDR3 bases: TGTGCCAGCAGCCTGACTAGCGGGGACGCAGATACGCAGTATTTT.

This clonotype was detected ten times or more. This chain connects TRBV7-2 to TRBJ1-1; D is uncertain. Germline lookup yields CDR1 SGHTA and CDR2 FQGNSA. The CDR3 length is 13 residues. With 3 bases removed from V and 4 bases from J, the gap between germline ends came to 9 bases. The CDR3 protein is CASSLNPGTEAFF. CDR3 DNA sequence: TGTGCCAGCAGCTTGAACCCCGGCACTGAAGCTTTCTTT.

This clonotype was detected many times. The chain is built from TRBV5-1 and TRBJ2-7, with 9 bases fitting TRBD2. J lost 6 bases, V lost 2 bases, and 9 bases had no gene match. The germline V gene encodes CDR1 SGHRS and CDR2 YFSETQ. This CDR3 region has 15 residues. The CDR3 DNA is TGCGCCAGCAGCTTTATCCTAGCGGGGACCCTCGAGCAGTACTTC. Translated, it gives CASSFILAGTLEQYF.

Comments on this clonotype: Lacking the conserved final phenylalanine or tryptophan, this CDR3 likely reflects a read error. The CDR3 spells CASSRSGGASTDTQYL. The CDR3 DNA reads as TGCGCCAGCAGCCGAAGCGGGGGGGCCAGCACAGATACGCAGTATCTC. The V call is TRBV5-1, the J call TRBJ2-3, with 10 bases fitting TRBD2. With 4 bases clipped from V and 0 bases from J, the junction kept 5 bases outside the gene matches. CDR1 is SGHRS, CDR2 YFSETQ, per germline. This CDR3 contains 16 residues.

This clonotype was counted at least ten times. CDR3 sequence reads: CASSQGRRSHNSPLHF. DNA for the CDR3: TGTGCCAGCAGCCAAGGGAGGCGGTCCCATAATTCACCCCTCCACTTT. The chain joins TRBV3-1 to TRBJ1-6; no clear D. The germline V gene has CDR1 LGHDT and CDR2 YNNKEL (reference sequence). Trimming removed 1 base from V and 5 bases from J, with 12 bases in between. The CDR3 is 16 amino acids. The variable domain in full, with the rest retrieved from reference TRBV3-1 and TRBJ1-6, is DTAVSQTPKYLVTQMGNDKSIKCEQNLGHDTMYWYKQDSKKFLKIMFSYNNKELIINETVPNRFSPKSPDKAHLNLHINSLELGDSAVYFCASSQGRRSHNSPLHFGNGTRLTVT.

This clonotype has ten or more counts. The chain recombines TRBV6-1 with TRBJ1-2; 11 nucleotides match TRBD1. Germline V gene lookup returns CDR1 MNHNS and CDR2 SASEGT. The CDR3 has 14 residues. With V trimmed by 5 bases and J by 3 bases, 2 bases remained unmatched. The CDR3 DNA reads as TGTGCCAGCAGTCAGGGACAGGGGGACTATGGCTACACCTTC. As protein: CASSQGQGDYGYTF.

This sequence joins TRBV9 and TRBJ2-3; D is uncertain. The germline V and J ends were trimmed by 2 bases and 4 bases, with 11 bases remaining between them. The germline CDR1 and CDR2 sequences are SGDLS and YYNGEE. CDR3 length equals 14 residues. This chain's CDR3 is CASSVGGEADTQYF. CDR3 DNA: TGTGCCAGCAGCGTTGGTGGGGAAGCAGATACGCAGTATTTT.

The chain couples TRBV10-3 to TRBJ1-2, with D possibly being TRBD1 (6 bases). Trimming shortened V by 2 bases and J by 9 bases, and 10 bases separated the two germline ends. This CDR3 region has 12 residues. The germline CDR1 and CDR2 sequences are ENHRY and SYGVKD. Written as DNA, the CDR3 is TGTGCCATCAGTGAGCAAACAGGGAGCTACACCTTC. Translated, it gives CAISEQTGSYTF.

This clonotype turned up a few times. The chain recombines TRBV28 with TRBJ1-1; TRBD1 matches 8 bases. The V gene end was trimmed by 6 bases and the J gene end by 0 bases; junction bases not matched to a gene: 3. The length of the CDR3 is 14 residues. Germline assignment: CDR1 MDHEN and CDR2 SYDVKM. CDR3 in DNA: TGTGCCAGCAGAACAGGGGGGCTGAACACTGAAGCTTTCTTT. Protein product: CASRTGGLNTEAFF.

This clonotype has at least ten counts. The chain combines TRBV3-1 with TRBJ2-5, with D possibly matching TRBD2 (6 bases). From germline, CDR1 is LGHDT and CDR2 YNNKEL (reference sequence). The CDR3 consists of 14 residues. The ends were cut back, 1 base at V and 4 bases at J, with 10 bases in the middle. The CDR3 sequence: CASSQVWGGETQYF. CDR3 DNA: TGTGCCAGCAGCCAAGTCTGGGGAGGAGAGACCCAGTACTTC.

CDR3 nucleotides: TGTGCCAGCAGGCCCGGGGGGTATCGGGGACAGCCCCAGCATTTT. Translating gives CASRPGGYRGQPQHF. The chain combines TRBV6-2 or TRBV6-3 with TRBJ1-5; the D gene is possibly TRBD1 (5 bases). Germline loops: CDR1 MNHEY, CDR2 SVGEGT. CDR3 length: 15 amino acids. Trimming cost V 6 bases and J 7 bases, with 19 bases left between them.

Many counts were recorded for this clonotype. CDR3: CAISPGQGTYEQYF. For the CDR3, the DNA is TGTGCCATCAGCCCGGGACAGGGAACCTACGAGCAGTACTTC. The chain couples TRBV10-3 to TRBJ2-7; TRBD1 matches 9 bases. V was pared by 6 bases and J by 2 bases, with 5 bases of the junction left unmatched. The CDR3 is made up of 14 amino acids. Germline V lookup: CDR1 ENHRY, CDR2 SYGVKD.

This clonotype was picked up a small number of times. This rearrangement joins TRBV5-1 to TRBJ2-1; either TRBD1 or TRBD2 may fit D (5 bases each). The length of the CDR3 is 14 residues. Trimming shortened V by 2 bases and J by 1 base, and 7 bases separated the two germline ends. CDR1 is SGHRS and CDR2 is YFSETQ in the germline V gene. The CDR3 spells CASSLEGSYNEQFF. The CDR3 region has the DNA TGCGCCAGCAGCTTAGAGGGGTCCTACAATGAGCAGTTCTTC.